These 16 T cell receptor beta chains were sequenced from one sample in a study of EBV T-cell therapy then PD-1 blockade in nasopharyngeal carcinoma (dated by TCRdb to about 2021). Antigen specificity for these receptors is unknown. The treatment or condition label on this specimen signifies: AdE1-LMPpoly-expanded autologous EBV-specific T-cell therapy followed by anti-PD-1 nivolumab. Receptors were amplified or captured by the immunoSEQ multiplex PCR assay. In its TCRdb copy, this immuneACCESS table keeps in-frame sequences only and misses some clones. Where compared with another copy, unresolved V genes explain less than half of these, and the others have no known cause. This sample has around 19,000 clones in its table, and 80% to 85% of those were observed once. The ten biggest clones cover under 30% of the sample. The sequenced sample was CD8+ T cells from blood, obtained at day 0 from a patient whose treatment included autologous EBV-specific T cells and nivolumab. The origin of the receptors is a man aged 35-49 years with nasopharyngeal carcinoma.

The chain uses TRBV6-4 and TRBJ1-2; D is possibly TRBD1 (6 bases). This CDR3 comprises 15 residues. V was pared by 5 bases and J by 3 bases, with 16 bases between. CDR1 and CDR2 (germline): MRHNA, SNTAGT. The CDR3 loop is CASSPRAGEYYGYTF. In nucleotides, the CDR3 is TGTGCCAGCAGTCCCCGGGCAGGGGAGTACTATGGCTACACCTTC.

The rearrangement links TRBV11-1 to TRBJ1-1; possible D gene TRBD1, 5 bases. V gave up 3 bases and J gave up 1 base, with 12 bases separating them. Germline assignment: CDR1 SGHAT and CDR2 FQDESV (reference sequence). The CDR3 spans 15 residues. Here the CDR3 reads CASSFVGGWNTEAFF. CDR3 in DNA: TGTGCCAGCAGCTTCGTCGGGGGGTGGAACACTGAAGCTTTCTTT.

This chain joins TRBV2 and TRBJ1-6; 10 nucleotides agree with TRBD1. The germline gives CDR1 SNHLY, CDR2 FYNNEI. The CDR3 is 15 amino acids. V was clipped by 2 bases and J by 8 bases; unmatched bases: 3. The CDR3 DNA follows: TGTGCCAGCAGTGAACCGGGACAGGGGTATTCACCCCTCCACTTT. It codes for CASSEPGQGYSPLHF.

J is TRBJ2-7 and V is TRBV4-3; 10 positions match TRBD1. V was pared by 6 bases and J by 2 bases, with 7 bases of the junction left unmatched. The CDR3 spans 15 residues. Germline V CDR1 and CDR2: LGHNA, YSLEER. In DNA, the CDR3 is TGCGCCAGCAGTTTCGGACAGGGGGGAGCCTACGAGCAGTACTTC. It specifies CASSFGQGGAYEQYF.

The V call is TRBV5-5, the J call TRBJ1-1; possibly TRBD1 for D (5 bases). CDR1 and CDR2 (germline): SGHKS, YYEKEE (reference sequence). V was trimmed by 3 bases and J by 0 bases, leaving 15 bases between them. The CDR3 totals 16 residues. CDR3 DNA: TGTGCCAGCAGCTGGGATCCAGGGACGATGAACACTGAAGCTTTCTTT. It is translated as CASSWDPGTMNTEAFF.

The rearrangement joins TRBV15 to TRBJ1-1; 7 bases match TRBD1. CDR3 length: 13 residues. Germline-derived CDR1 and CDR2 are LNHNV and YYDKDF (reference sequence). Losses at the gene ends were 6 bases for V and 3 bases for J; bases not matched to a gene: 4. CDR3 sequence: CATRSRGYTEAFF. The CDR3, as DNA: TGTGCCACCAGGTCCAGGGGGTACACTGAAGCTTTCTTT.

This chain uses TRBV2 with TRBJ2-5; D ambiguous. The CDR3 totals 10 residues. Trimming took 6 bases from V and 5 from J, leaving 4 bases between them. In germline, CDR1 is SNHLY, CDR2 FYNNEI. The CDR3 protein is CASRGETQYF. CDR3 nucleotides: TGTGCCAGCAGAGGGGAGACCCAGTACTTC.

The J gene is TRBJ2-2, the V gene TRBV28; a possible D gene is TRBD2 (6 bases). The V and J ends lost 3 bases and 6 bases respectively, with 11 bases between them. Per germline, CDR1 MDHEN and CDR2 SYDVKM. The CDR3 spans 14 residues. DNA for the CDR3: TGTGCCAGCAGTTTTCCAGGAGGGGCCGGGGAGCTGTTTTTT. Residues: CASSFPGGAGELFF.

This clone came up a few times. The rearrangement uses TRBV5-4 and TRBJ1-2; D uncertain. Germline V gene lookup returns CDR1 SGHNT and CDR2 YYREEE (reference sequence). The ends were cut back, 4 bases at V and 5 bases at J, with 18 bases in the middle. The CDR3 is 15 residues long. The CDR3 spells CASSVGPQVGYGYTF. The CDR3 DNA follows: TGTGCCAGCAGCGTCGGGCCTCAGGTGGGATATGGCTACACCTTC.

CDR3 sequence reads: CASSTIPQGDEQFF. The CDR3 DNA is TGTGCCAGCAGCACTATTCCACAGGGGGATGAGCAGTTCTTC. The V call is TRBV9, the J call TRBJ2-1, with 8 bases aligning to TRBD1. The CDR3 covers 14 residues. Germline V gene sequence: CDR1 SGDLS, CDR2 YYNGEE. V was pared by 4 bases and J by 8 bases, with 8 bases of the junction left unmatched.

The chain joins TRBV7-2 to TRBJ2-3; tentative D call: TRBD1 (6 bases). The CDR3 runs 13 residues. In germline, CDR1 is SGHTA, CDR2 FQGNSA. V gave up 6 bases and J gave up 5 bases, with 12 bases separating them. The CDR3 bases are TGTGCCAGCAGTCTACAGGGCTTAGATACGCAGTATTTT. Translated: CASSLQGLDTQYF.

The chain combines TRBV13 with TRBJ2-7, with D maybe TRBD1 (5 bases). Germline V CDR1 and CDR2: PRHDT, FYEKMQ (reference sequence). Trimming cost V 5 bases and J 3 bases, with 17 bases left between them. The CDR3 runs 15 residues. CDR3 coding DNA: TGTGCCAGCAGCGCTCCAGGGTTGATCGACTACGAGCAGTACTTC. This sequence encodes CASSAPGLIDYEQYF.

This sequence joins TRBV12-3 or TRBV12-4 and TRBJ1-2; 11 bases are shared with TRBD1. There are 13 residues in the CDR3. Germline trimming cut 6 bases from V and 8 bases from J; bases unmatched to any gene: 5. CDR3 coding DNA: TGTGCCAGCAGCAAGGACAGGGGGCACGGCTACACCTTC. Encoded protein: CASSKDRGHGYTF.

This clone was found a few times. This chain links TRBV6-2 or TRBV6-3 with TRBJ1-5; tentatively, D is TRBD1 (5 bases). This CDR3 contains 16 residues. Looked up from germline, CDR1 is MNHEY and CDR2 is SVGEGT. V lost 2 bases to trimming and J lost 4 bases, with 15 bases between them. CDR3 region: CASSYGTARRNQPQHF. DNA of the CDR3: TGTGCCAGCAGTTACGGGACCGCCAGGCGGAATCAGCCCCAGCATTTT.

A few counts support this clone. The chain couples TRBV27 to TRBJ1-5, with D maybe TRBD1 (6 bases). CDR3 size: 14 residues. The germline V gene encodes CDR1 MNHEY and CDR2 SMNVEV (reference sequence). V was shortened by 2 bases and J by 5 bases, with 10 bases between the two germline ends. The CDR3 loop reads CASSLRGAHQPQHF. CDR3 coding DNA: TGTGCCAGCAGTTTAAGGGGGGCCCATCAGCCCCAGCATTTT.

This clone came up a few times. J is TRBJ2-7 and V is TRBV7-6; 8 bases are a match to TRBD1. This CDR3 region has 13 residues. Trimming cost V 5 bases and J 4 bases; bases outside gene matches: 4. Germline V gene lookup returns CDR1 SGHVS and CDR2 FNYEAQ. CDR3 in DNA: TGTGCCAGCAGCCGAGACAGGGGATACGAGCAGTACTTC. Protein: CASSRDRGYEQYF.